This record covers a single T cell receptor (beta chain). TCR beta CDR3 region amplification was performed from RNA transcripts. TCR CDR3 regions were first amplified by RT-PCR with HTBI primers. TCRdb re-analysed the multiplex PCR reads in MiXCR, keeping a single row per CDR3 protein. This table holds hundreds of thousands of distinct CDR3 sequences, approximately 40% found once. This entry comes from a study of T cells in Graves' hyperthyroidism and ophthalmopathy. Looked up from germline, CDR1 is SNHLY and CDR2 is FYNNEI. Unmatched junction bases numbered 2, after V lost 5 bases and J lost 2 bases. The CDR3 spans 15 residues.

The chain joins TRBV2 to TRBJ2-6; TRBD1 agrees at 8 bases. This clonotype was obtained from a man aged 18 to 35 with Graves' hyperthyroidism. The sequenced material came from blood. CDR3 bases: TGTGCCAGCAGTCCGACAGGGGCTGGGGCCAACGTCCTGACTTTC. Translated, it gives CASSPTGAGANVLTF.